The rows below give T cell receptor beta chains drawn from one sample of a study of Tregs in tolerant kidney transplant recipients. Using immunoSEQ multiplex PCR, the repertoire was profiled, and TCRdb retains in-frame clones only, with some absent. The sample carries tens of thousands of clones, 87% recorded once. The sequencing here drew on CD4+ T cells from blood (PBMCs), taken 6 months after the transplant. These receptors all come from a human patient who received a combined kidney and bone marrow transplant. Some T cells here may be from the graft donor. Each CDR3 is given without its conserved first and last residue. The size field is filled for only some rows; it gives once, few, many or a size class.

TRBV28,TRBJ2-1,-,ASSSGGASGLYNEQF
TRBV7-2,TRBJ1-2,-,ASSPYRGGSYGYT
TRBV11-2,TRBJ1-2,-,ASSLQARGYT
TRBV7-2,TRBJ1-2,-,ASSDHNRGIYGYT
TRBV19,TRBJ1-5,-,ASIVTRVGSNQPQH
TRBV7-2,TRBJ2-7,-,ASSWDSLTYEQY
TRBV19,TRBJ2-1,-,ASSKLAGAYNEQF
TRBV29-1,TRBJ2-1,few,SAGGRDYNEQF
TRBV19,TRBJ2-7,-,ASSGTSGRGSEQY
TRBV9,TRBJ2-3,-,ASSVAPGLAGGDTQY
TRBV7-9,TRBJ2-7,-,ASSLERVEQY
TRBV15,TRBJ2-1,-,ATGLAGINEQF
TRBV5-1,TRBJ2-5,-,ASSLGDTPYQETQY
TRBV30,TRBJ1-2,few,AWSPAGRRNYGYT
TRBV7-3,TRBJ2-6,-,ASSLRPPQVLSGANVLT
TRBV7-9,TRBJ1-1,few,ASSPRDRPMNTEAF
TRBV6-5,TRBJ1-1,-,ASSYLQGVYTEAF
TRBV5-4,TRBJ2-3,-,ASTPGPFGDTQY
TRBV4-3,TRBJ2-5,-,ASSQAIRQGGETQY
TRBV5-1,TRBJ1-2,-,ASSLGVDRGYT
TRBV19,TRBJ2-1,-,ASSIGYRGYNEQF
TRBV19,TRBJ1-5,-,ASSGPGPSSNQPQH
TRBV7-3,TRBJ2-3,-,ASSLRPKGLAGGDTQY
TRBV19,TRBJ1-1,few,ASSTSGGYKTEAF
TRBV6-1,TRBJ2-7,once,ASNRDYYNYEQY
TRBV30,TRBJ1-5,-,AWRDRPNQPQH
TRBV4-3,TRBJ2-7,-,ASSQDLGQGAREQY
TRBV4-1,TRBJ2-3,-,ASSFSRQVEVDTQY
TRBV19,TRBJ2-7,-,ASSIVGGRHSVYEQY
TRBV9,TRBJ2-3,-,ASSAGLAGADTQY
TRBV27,TRBJ2-3,-,ASRARGAQY
TRBV30,TRBJ2-1,-,AWSGTLQGVQF